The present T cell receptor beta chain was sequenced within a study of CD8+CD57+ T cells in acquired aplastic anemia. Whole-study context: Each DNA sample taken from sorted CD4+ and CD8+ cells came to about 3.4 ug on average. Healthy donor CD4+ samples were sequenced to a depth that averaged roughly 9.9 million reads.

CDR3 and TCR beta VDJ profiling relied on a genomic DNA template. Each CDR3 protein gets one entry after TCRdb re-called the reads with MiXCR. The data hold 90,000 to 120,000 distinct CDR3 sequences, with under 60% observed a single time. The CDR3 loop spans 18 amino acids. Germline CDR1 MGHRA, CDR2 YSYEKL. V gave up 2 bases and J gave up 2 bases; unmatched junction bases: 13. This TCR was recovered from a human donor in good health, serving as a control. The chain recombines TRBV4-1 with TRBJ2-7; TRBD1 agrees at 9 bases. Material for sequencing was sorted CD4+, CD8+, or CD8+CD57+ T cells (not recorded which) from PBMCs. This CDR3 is CASSQYPPRDRATYEQYF. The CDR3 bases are TGCGCCAGCAGCCAATATCCCCCCCGGGACAGGGCAACCTACGAGCAGTACTTC.